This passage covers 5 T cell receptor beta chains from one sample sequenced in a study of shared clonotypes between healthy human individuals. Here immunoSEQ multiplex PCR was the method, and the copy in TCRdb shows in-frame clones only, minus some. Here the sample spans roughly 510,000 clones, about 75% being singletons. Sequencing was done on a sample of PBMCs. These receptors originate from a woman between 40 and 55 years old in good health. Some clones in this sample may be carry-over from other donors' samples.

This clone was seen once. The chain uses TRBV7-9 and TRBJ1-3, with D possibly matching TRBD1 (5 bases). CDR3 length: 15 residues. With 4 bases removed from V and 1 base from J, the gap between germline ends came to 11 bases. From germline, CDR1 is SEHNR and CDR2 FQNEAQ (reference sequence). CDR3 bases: TGTGCCAGCAGCTCGTCAGGGATTTCTGGAAACACCATATATTTT. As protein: CASSSSGISGNTIYF.

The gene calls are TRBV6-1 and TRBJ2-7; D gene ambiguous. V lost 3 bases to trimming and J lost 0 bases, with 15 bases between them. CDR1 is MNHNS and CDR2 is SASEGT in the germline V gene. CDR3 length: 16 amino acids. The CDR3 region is CASSEGTHEVSYEQYF. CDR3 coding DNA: TGTGCCAGCAGTGAGGGAACTCACGAAGTCTCCTACGAGCAGTACTTC.

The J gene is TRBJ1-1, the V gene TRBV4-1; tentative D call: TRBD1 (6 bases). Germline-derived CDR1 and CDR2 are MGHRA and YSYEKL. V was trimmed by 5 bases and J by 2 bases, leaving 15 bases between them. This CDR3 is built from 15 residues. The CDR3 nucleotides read TGCGCCAGCAGCATAGGGGGTGGGGGTAACACTGAAGCTTTCTTT. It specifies CASSIGGGGNTEAFF.

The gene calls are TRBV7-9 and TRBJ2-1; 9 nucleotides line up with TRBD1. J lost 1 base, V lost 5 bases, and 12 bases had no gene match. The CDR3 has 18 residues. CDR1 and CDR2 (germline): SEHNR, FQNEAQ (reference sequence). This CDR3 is CASSADRGSTPSYNEQFF. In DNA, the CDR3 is TGTGCCAGCAGCGCAGACAGGGGGTCCACCCCGTCCTACAATGAGCAGTTCTTC. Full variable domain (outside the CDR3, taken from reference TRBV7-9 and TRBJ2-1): DTGVSQNPRHKITKRGQNVTFRCDPISEHNRLYWYRQTLGQGPEFLTYFQNEAQLEKSRLLSDRFSAERPKGSFSTLEIQRTEQGDSAMYLCASSADRGSTPSYNEQFFGPGTRLTVL.

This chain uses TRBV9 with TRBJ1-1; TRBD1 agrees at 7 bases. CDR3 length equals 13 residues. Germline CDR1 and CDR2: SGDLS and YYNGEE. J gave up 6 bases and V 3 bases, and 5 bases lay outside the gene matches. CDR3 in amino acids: CASSAGQESEAFF. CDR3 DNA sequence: TGTGCCAGCAGCGCCGGACAGGAGTCTGAAGCTTTCTTT.